This T cell receptor (beta chain) was documented in a study of T cell repertoires in aging, cancer and after chemotherapy. Broader study findings: No conclusions about immunological memory after chemotherapy can be drawn from the repertoire data. In healthy donors, age-related TCR diversity loss mainly reflected lost richness. Across the chemotherapy interval, each cancer cohort showed higher median generation probability, suggesting thymic rebound.

Rearranged V-D-J TRB sequences were amplified with a mixed TRB-A/B primer pool. TCRdb processed the multiplex PCR reads anew with MiXCR; each CDR3 protein has one entry. Here the sample spans some 8,000 distinct CDR3 sequences, 25% to 40% being singletons. This CDR3 has 14 residues. Germline-derived CDR1 and CDR2 are MNHEY and SVGEGT. As concerns this clonotype: Its target is not known. The junction differs from germline at one of its ends, possibly a read error.

Amplification of TCR beta used genomic DNA extracted from peripheral blood. Sequenced material: blood. The sequence was obtained from a human donor in good health. The J gene is TRBJ1-5, the V gene TRBV6-2 or TRBV6-3; 7 bases agree with TRBD1. CDR3 DNA sequence: TGTGCCAGCAGCAGACAGGGTCCCAATCAGCACCAGCATTTT. Its protein product is CASSRQGPNQHQHF.